These T cell receptor beta chains were read from a single sample in a study of cytomegalovirus exposure and HLA in healthy donors. TCRdb's copy holds only in-frame clones and misses some; the assay was immunoSEQ multiplex PCR. The sample yields around 100,000 clones, about four fifths seen once. Sequencing was carried out using PBMCs. Receptor source: a woman between 18 and 29 years old in good health and CMV-seropositive. Both conserved end residues are part of each CDR3. Each record gives: J gene, V gene, clone size, D gene, CDR3 protein, CDR3 DNA. D genes are given only for firm matches. Clone size is given for some rows only: seen once, a few or many times, or a class if the clone is expanded.

j_call: TRBJ2-7
v_call: TRBV9
clone_size: few
d_call: TRBD1
cdr3_aa: CASSVEGTGHYEQYF
cdr3_nt: TGTGCCAGCAGCGTAGAGGGGACAGGGCACTACGAGCAGTACTTC

j_call: TRBJ2-1
v_call: TRBV2
clone_size: .
d_call: .
cdr3_aa: CASILKSVSSYNEQFF
cdr3_nt: TGTGCCAGCATCTTAAAGAGCGTAAGCTCCTACAATGAGCAGTTCTTC

j_call: TRBJ1-2
v_call: TRBV6-1
clone_size: once
d_call: .
cdr3_aa: CASSVTPSVLGYTF
cdr3_nt: TGTGCCAGCAGTGTGACACCCTCCGTACTCGGCTACACCTTC

j_call: TRBJ1-2
v_call: TRBV5-1
clone_size: .
d_call: .
cdr3_aa: CASSPTGGRGYTF
cdr3_nt: TGCGCCAGCAGCCCCACGGGGGGAAGAGGCTACACCTTC

j_call: TRBJ1-1
v_call: TRBV19
clone_size: once
d_call: .
cdr3_aa: CASSIVDPTTEAFF
cdr3_nt: TGTGCCAGTAGTATCGTAGATCCCACCACTGAAGCTTTCTTT

j_call: TRBJ2-1
v_call: TRBV6-1
clone_size: once
d_call: TRBD2
cdr3_aa: CASRRTSSNEQFF
cdr3_nt: TGTGCCAGCAGAAGGACTAGTAGCAATGAGCAGTTCTTC

j_call: TRBJ2-1
v_call: TRBV12-5
clone_size: .
d_call: TRBD1
cdr3_aa: CASGLVGIQGSEQFF
cdr3_nt: TGTGCTAGTGGTTTGGTGGGGATACAGGGGAGTGAGCAGTTCTTC

j_call: TRBJ2-1
v_call: TRBV19
clone_size: .
d_call: TRBD2
cdr3_aa: CASSIHGAGVSYNEQFF
cdr3_nt: TGTGCCAGTAGTATCCACGGAGCGGGAGTATCCTACAATGAGCAGTTCTTC

j_call: TRBJ2-7
v_call: TRBV2
clone_size: .
d_call: .
cdr3_aa: CASSEHRGGEQYF
cdr3_nt: TGTGCCAGCAGTGAACACAGGGGAGGCGAGCAGTACTTC

j_call: TRBJ1-2
v_call: TRBV4-1
clone_size: few
d_call: TRBD1
cdr3_aa: CASSLTGGGYTF
cdr3_nt: TGCGCCAGCAGCCTGACAGGGGGCGGCTACACCTTC

j_call: TRBJ2-3
v_call: TRBV7-9
clone_size: .
d_call: .
cdr3_aa: CSSSLARDTQYF
cdr3_nt: TGTTCCAGCAGCCTAGCGAGGGATACGCAGTATTTT

j_call: TRBJ2-5
v_call: TRBV5-6
clone_size: .
d_call: .
cdr3_aa: CASSPDYIKETQYF
cdr3_nt: TGTGCCAGCAGCCCCGACTACATTAAAGAGACCCAGTACTTC

j_call: TRBJ2-3
v_call: TRBV9
clone_size: .
d_call: TRBD2
cdr3_aa: CASSVAPGLAGVVGTDTQYF
cdr3_nt: TGTGCCAGCAGCGTAGCCCCGGGACTAGCGGGAGTGGTAGGCACAGATACGCAGTATTTT

j_call: TRBJ2-1
v_call: TRBV7-9
clone_size: .
d_call: .
cdr3_aa: CASSLAQEDGSYNEQFF
cdr3_nt: TGTGCCAGCAGCTTAGCGCAGGAGGACGGTTCCTACAATGAGCAGTTCTTC

j_call: TRBJ2-7
v_call: TRBV28
clone_size: .
d_call: .
cdr3_aa: CASSQGSSYEQYF
cdr3_nt: TGTGCCAGCAGTCAGGGATCGTCCTACGAGCAGTACTTC

j_call: TRBJ2-7
v_call: TRBV15
clone_size: .
d_call: TRBD2
cdr3_aa: CATSRDRTSGSHPSYEQYF
cdr3_nt: TGTGCCACCAGCAGAGATCGGACTAGCGGGAGCCATCCATCCTACGAGCAGTACTTC

j_call: TRBJ1-3
v_call: TRBV10-2
clone_size: .
d_call: .
cdr3_aa: CASSGQSLGSGNTIYF
cdr3_nt: TGCGCCAGCTCGGGACAATCCTTAGGCTCTGGAAACACCATATATTTT